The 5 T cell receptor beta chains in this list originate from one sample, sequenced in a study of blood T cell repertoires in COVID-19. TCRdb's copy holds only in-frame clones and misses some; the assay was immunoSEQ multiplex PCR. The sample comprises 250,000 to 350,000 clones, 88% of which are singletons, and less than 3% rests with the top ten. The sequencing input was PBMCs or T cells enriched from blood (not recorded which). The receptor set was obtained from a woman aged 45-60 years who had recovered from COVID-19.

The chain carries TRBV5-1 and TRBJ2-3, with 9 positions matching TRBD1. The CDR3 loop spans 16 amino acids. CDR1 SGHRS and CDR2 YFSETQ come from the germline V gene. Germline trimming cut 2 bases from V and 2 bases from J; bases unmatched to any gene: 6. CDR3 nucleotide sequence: TGCGCCAGCAGCTTCCTGGGGGACAGGGTCACAGATACGCAGTATTTT. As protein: CASSFLGDRVTDTQYF.

The chain's CDR3 is CASSSQGITNEKLFF. The CDR3 DNA follows: TGTGCCAGCAGCTCGCAGGGTATTACTAATGAAAAACTGTTTTTT. The V call is TRBV5-6, the J call TRBJ1-4; maybe TRBD1 (5 bases). The V end lost 3 bases, the J end lost 2 bases, and 11 bases lay between the germline ends. In germline, CDR1 is SGHDT, CDR2 YYEEEE. This CDR3 region has 15 residues.

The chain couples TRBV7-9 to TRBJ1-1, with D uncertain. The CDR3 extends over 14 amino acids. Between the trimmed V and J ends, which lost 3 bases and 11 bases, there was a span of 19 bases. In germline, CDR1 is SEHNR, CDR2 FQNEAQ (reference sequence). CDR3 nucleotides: TGTGCCAGCAGCTTGTCAGGCGGGAGGGAGTCGGCTTTCTTT. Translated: CASSLSGGRESAFF.

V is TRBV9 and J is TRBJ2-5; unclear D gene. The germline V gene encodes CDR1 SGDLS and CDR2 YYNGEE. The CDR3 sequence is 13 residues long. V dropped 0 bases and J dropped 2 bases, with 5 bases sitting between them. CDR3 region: CASSVDTQETQYF. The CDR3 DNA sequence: TGTGCCAGCAGCGTAGACACGCAAGAGACCCAGTACTTC.

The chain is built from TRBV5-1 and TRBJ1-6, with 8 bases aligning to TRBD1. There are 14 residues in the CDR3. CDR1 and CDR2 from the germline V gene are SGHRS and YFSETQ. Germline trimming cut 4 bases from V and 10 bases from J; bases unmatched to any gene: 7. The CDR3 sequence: CASSVDRGRSPLHF. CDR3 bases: TGCGCCAGCAGCGTCGACAGGGGACGGTCACCCCTCCACTTT.